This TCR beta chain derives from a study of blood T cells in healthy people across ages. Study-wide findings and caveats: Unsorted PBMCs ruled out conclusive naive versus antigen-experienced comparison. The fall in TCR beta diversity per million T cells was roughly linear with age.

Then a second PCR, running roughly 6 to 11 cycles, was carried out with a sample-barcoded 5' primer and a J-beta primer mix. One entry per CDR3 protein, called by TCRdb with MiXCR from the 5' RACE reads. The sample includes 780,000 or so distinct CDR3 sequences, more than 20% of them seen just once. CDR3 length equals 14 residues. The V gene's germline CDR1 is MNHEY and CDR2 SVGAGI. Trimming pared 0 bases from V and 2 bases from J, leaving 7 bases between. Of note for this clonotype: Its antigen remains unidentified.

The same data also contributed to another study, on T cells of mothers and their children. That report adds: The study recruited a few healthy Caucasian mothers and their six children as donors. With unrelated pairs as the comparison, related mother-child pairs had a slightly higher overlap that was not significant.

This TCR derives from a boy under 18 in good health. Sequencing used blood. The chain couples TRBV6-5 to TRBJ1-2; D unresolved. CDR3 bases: TGTGCCAGCAGTTACTCGCGTACGAACTATGGCTACACCTTC. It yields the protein CASSYSRTNYGYTF.